This TCR beta chain was found in a study of CD8+CD57+ T cells in acquired aplastic anemia. Across the study: The study obtained an average of around 3.1 ug of DNA from sorted CD4+ and CD8+ cells.

The template for TCR beta VDJ and CDR3 sequence profiling was genomic DNA. MiXCR, applied by TCRdb to the reads, yields one record per CDR3 protein. There are about 270,000 distinct CDR3 sequences in the sample; about 56% occur only once, and 6.5% to 10% lies in the top ten. Trimming took off 5 bases at V and 7 bases at J, with 9 bases between the two ends. This CDR3 comprises 11 residues. The germline V gene has CDR1 SGHTA and CDR2 FQGNSA. This clonotype appeared a single time. Antigen: not known. Findings and limits, study-wide: Both patients and controls carried the same twenty-nine CD8+ CDR3 sequences. The study found no significant CD8+ Simpson's diversity difference between patients and controls.

J is TRBJ2-7 and V is TRBV7-2, with D hard to call. This receptor was identified in a human donor with severe aplastic anemia or a healthy control (not recorded which). What was sequenced was sorted CD4+, CD8+, or CD8+CD57+ T cells (not recorded which) from PBMCs. The CDR3 protein is CASSRGREQYF. In nucleotides, the CDR3 is TGTGCCAGCAGCCGCGGCCGAGAGCAGTACTTC.